This T cell receptor (beta chain) was recorded in a study of blood T cell repertoires in COVID-19 (dated by TCRdb to about 2020). Some background on the complete study: Samples from collaborators originated in the United States, Italy and Spain and spanned both the acute and convalescent phases of COVID-19. The material from the prospective study consisted of cDNA or gDNA derived from T cells, B-cell-depleted T cells, or PBMCs. Subjects who had been exposed to COVID-19, were actively infected with it, or had recovered from it provided the deeply sampled blood TCRbeta repertoires that made up the dataset. The repertoires were released in a freely available public database intended as a resource for research on the immune response to SARS-CoV-2. The samples were drawn from two sources: the first 160 participants of the ongoing ImmuneRACE study, and 1,000 to 1,500 subjects contributed by 6 global collaborators. The sample metadata nearly always contained a de-identified subject ID, COVID-19 status, age in years and sex. HLA class I and class II types, where available, came from metadata supplied by the sample provider rather than from assay-based typing. On the study overall, not on this receptor specifically: How much clinical and demographic metadata was included differed by source and by participant, and the metadata was provided uncurated.

As regards this clone: The antigen it recognizes is unknown. No clone much larger than this one lies a single base away; base qualities are absent.

In the prospective study, participants were about 18 to 95 years old, resided in about two dozen geographic areas of the United States, and were enrolled through a virtual design. Cohort assignment in the prospective study relied on participant-reported clinical history from a screening survey and a study questionnaire. Recovered participants in ImmuneRACE Cohort 3 were defined as having two consecutive negative NP/OP PCR tests, clearance from a healthcare professional, or resolution of symptoms. In the prospective study, whole blood, serum and a nasopharyngeal or oropharyngeal swab were collected from each participant by mobile phlebotomists. Prospective study participants could optionally give additional blood draws and questionnaires over an approximately two-month period. Before DNA extraction, prospective study blood samples were shipped either frozen or at room temperature. TCRbeta CDR3 regions were amplified from genomic DNA using the immunoSEQ Assay, a bias-controlled multiplex PCR. As for the original processing: Within the assay, amplification of reference gene primers was used to estimate how many nucleated cells each sample contained. To quantify the absolute abundance of each unique TCRbeta CDR3 rearrangement, sequence reads were collapsed and filtered. Productive Simpson clonality was computed per sample as the square root of Simpson's diversity index over productive rearrangements. The source is immuneACCESS, and TCRdb retained only in-frame sequences with V and J called. Part of the clones is not carried over; for the studies checked, unresolved V genes explain less than half of this, and the remainder is unexplained. V, J and clone size are taken as reported in that table, and D and trimming were inferred from the DNA itself. The table for this sample lists about 100,000 clones; roughly 85% of them were counted only once. Roughly 2.5% of the sample rests with the top ten.

The sequenced sample consisted of PBMCs or T cells enriched from blood (not recorded which). This receptor was taken from a woman between 45 and 60 years old who had recovered from COVID-19.

The DNA sequence is as follows: TGTGCCAGCAGTCCCTCGGCGGGGCCTGACACCATATATTTT. It is translated as CASSPSAGPDTIYF. The sequence is built from TRBV6-2 or TRBV6-3 and TRBJ1-3; the D segment could be TRBD1, given 5 matching bases. Including the terminal cysteine and phenylalanine, the CDR3 comprises 14 residues. Only the CDR3 region is kept as DNA, spanning 42 bases read in frame from base 1. Taken from the germline V gene, the CDR1 and CDR2 loops are MNHEY and SVGEGT. Between the V and J ends, shortened by 5 bases and 8 bases respectively, the junction contains 16 bases.